This note documents a single T cell receptor beta chain sequence. Enrolled ophthalmopathy patients presented with a Clinical Activity Score of at least 3, a NOSPECS grade of at least 4, and disease duration under 3 months. Investigators excluded patients with uncontrolled infection, other autoimmune disease, pregnancy or lactation. The CDR3 totals 16 residues. Trimming took 5 bases from V and 4 from J, leaving 21 bases between them. Germline CDR1 and CDR2: MGHDK and SYGVNS. The sample comes from a study of T cells in Graves' hyperthyroidism and ophthalmopathy. Authors of the study amplified TCR beta CDR3 regions from RNA transcripts. RT-PCR in the first round (using the HTBI primer set) targeted the TCR CDR3. Each CDR3 protein gets one entry after TCRdb re-called the multiplex PCR reads with MiXCR. The sample shows 50,000 to 75,000 distinct CDR3 sequences, roughly 52% of them seen only once.

This receptor was taken from a woman between 25 and 40 years old with Graves' ophthalmopathy. Source material: blood. The chain joins TRBV25-1 to TRBJ2-7; tentatively, D is TRBD1 (5 bases). As DNA, the CDR3 is TGTGCCAGCAGTCCACTCATAGTCGGACACCAATACGAGCAGTACTTC. Protein: CASSPLIVGHQYEQYF.